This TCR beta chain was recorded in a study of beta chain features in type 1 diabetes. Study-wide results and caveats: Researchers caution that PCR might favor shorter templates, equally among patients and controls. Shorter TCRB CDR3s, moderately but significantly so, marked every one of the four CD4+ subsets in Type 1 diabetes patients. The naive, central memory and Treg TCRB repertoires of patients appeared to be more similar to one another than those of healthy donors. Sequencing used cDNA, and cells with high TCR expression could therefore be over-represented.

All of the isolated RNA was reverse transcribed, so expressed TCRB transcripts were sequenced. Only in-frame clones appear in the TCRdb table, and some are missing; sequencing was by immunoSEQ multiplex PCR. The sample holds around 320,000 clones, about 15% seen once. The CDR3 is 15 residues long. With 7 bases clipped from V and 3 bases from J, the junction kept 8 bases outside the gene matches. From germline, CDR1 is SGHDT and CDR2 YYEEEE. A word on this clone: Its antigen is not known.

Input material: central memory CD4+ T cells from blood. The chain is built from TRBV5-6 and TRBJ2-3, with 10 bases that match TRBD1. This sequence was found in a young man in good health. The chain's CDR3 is CASVQGGQGTDTQYF. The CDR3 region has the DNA TGTGCCAGCGTCCAGGGGGGACAGGGGACAGATACGCAGTATTTT.